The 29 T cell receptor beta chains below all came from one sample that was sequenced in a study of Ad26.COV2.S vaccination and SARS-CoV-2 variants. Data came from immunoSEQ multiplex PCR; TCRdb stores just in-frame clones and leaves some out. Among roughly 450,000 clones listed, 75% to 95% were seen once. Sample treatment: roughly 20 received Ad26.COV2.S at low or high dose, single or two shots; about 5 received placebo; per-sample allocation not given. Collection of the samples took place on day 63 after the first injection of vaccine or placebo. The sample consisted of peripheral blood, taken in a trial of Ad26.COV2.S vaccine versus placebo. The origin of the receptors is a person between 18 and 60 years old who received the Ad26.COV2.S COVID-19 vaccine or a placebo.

This CDR3 reads CASSLANRGGTYNEQFF. CDR3 DNA sequence: TGTGCCAGCAGCTTAGCGAACCGGGGGGGCACCTACAATGAGCAGTTCTTC. The chain employs TRBV7-9 and TRBJ2-1, with TRBD2 matching 8 bases. V was clipped by 0 bases and J by 2 bases; unmatched bases: 6. The V gene's germline CDR1 is SEHNR and CDR2 FQNEAQ (reference sequence). There are 17 residues in the CDR3. Based on the CDR3 plus reference TRBV7-9 and TRBJ2-1, the full variable domain is DTGVSQNPRHKITKRGQNVTFRCDPISEHNRLYWYRQTLGQGPEFLTYFQNEAQLEKSRLLSDRFSAERPKGSFSTLEIQRTEQGDSAMYLCASSLANRGGTYNEQFFGPGTRLTVL.

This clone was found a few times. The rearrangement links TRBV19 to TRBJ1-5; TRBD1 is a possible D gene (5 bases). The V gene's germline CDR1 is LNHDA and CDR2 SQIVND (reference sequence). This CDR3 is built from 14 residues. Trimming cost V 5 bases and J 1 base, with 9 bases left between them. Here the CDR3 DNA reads TGTGCCAGTAGTGTCGAGGGGAGCAATCAGCCCCAGCATTTT. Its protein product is CASSVEGSNQPQHF.

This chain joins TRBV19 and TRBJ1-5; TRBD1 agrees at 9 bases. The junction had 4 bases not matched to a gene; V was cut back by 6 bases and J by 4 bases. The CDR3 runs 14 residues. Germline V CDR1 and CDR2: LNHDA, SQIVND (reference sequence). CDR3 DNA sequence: TGTGCCAGTAGGGGGACAGGGTCAAATCAGCCCCAGCATTTT. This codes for CASRGTGSNQPQHF. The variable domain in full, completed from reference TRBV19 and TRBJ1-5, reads DGGITQSPKYLFRKEGQNVTLSCEQNLNHDAMYWYRQDPGQGLRLIYYSQIVNDFQKGDIAEGYSVSREKKESFPLTVTSAQKNPTAFYLCASRGTGSNQPQHFGDGTRLSIL.

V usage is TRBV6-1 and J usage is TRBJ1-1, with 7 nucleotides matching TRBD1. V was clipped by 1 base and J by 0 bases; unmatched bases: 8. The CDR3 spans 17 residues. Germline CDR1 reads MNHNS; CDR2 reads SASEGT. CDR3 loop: CASSEVGTVLMNTEAFF. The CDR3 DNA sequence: TGTGCCAGCAGTGAAGTGGGGACAGTTTTAATGAACACTGAAGCTTTCTTT.

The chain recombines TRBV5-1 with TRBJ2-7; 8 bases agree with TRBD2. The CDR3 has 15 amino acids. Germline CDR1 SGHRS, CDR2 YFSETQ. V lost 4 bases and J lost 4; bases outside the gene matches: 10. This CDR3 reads CASSPAISGSYEQYF. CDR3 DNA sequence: TGCGCCAGCAGCCCCGCCATCAGCGGGAGTTACGAGCAGTACTTC.

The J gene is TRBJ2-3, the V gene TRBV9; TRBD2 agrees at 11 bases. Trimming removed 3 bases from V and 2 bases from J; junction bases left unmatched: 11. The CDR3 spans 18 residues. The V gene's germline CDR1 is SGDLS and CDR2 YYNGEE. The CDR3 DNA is TGTGCCAGCAGCGCCGATATCGGGACTAGCGGTTACACAGATACGCAGTATTTT. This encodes CASSADIGTSGYTDTQYF. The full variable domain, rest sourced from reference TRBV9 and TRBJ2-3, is DSGVTQTPKHLITATGQRVTLRCSPRSGDLSVYWYQQSLDQGLQFLIQYYNGEERAKGNILERFSAQQFPDLHSELNLSSLELGDSALYFCASSADIGTSGYTDTQYFGPGTRLTVL.

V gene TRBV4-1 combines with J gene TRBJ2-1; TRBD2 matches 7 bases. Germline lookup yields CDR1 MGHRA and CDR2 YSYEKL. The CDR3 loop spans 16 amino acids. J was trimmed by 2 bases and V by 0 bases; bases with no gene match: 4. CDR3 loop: CASSQDGSGAYNEQFF. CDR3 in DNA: TGCGCCAGCAGCCAAGATGGCAGCGGGGCCTACAATGAGCAGTTCTTC.

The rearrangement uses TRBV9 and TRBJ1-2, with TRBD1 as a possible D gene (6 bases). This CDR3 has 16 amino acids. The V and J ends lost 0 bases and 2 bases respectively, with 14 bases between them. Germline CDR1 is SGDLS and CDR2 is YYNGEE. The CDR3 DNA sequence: TGTGCCAGCAGCGTAGGAATGGGGGCGCGGAACTATGGCTACACCTTC. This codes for CASSVGMGARNYGYTF.

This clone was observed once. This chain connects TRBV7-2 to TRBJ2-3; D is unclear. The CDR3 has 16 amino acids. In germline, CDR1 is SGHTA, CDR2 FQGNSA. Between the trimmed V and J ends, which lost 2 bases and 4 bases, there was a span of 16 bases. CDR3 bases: TGTGCCAGCAGCTTATATGAGTTGGGTATCGCAGATACGCAGTATTTT. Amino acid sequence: CASSLYELGIADTQYF.

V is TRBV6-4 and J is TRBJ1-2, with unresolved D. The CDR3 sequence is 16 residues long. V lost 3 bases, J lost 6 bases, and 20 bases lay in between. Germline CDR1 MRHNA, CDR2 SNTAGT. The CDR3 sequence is CASSETEGFRRNGYTF. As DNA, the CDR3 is TGTGCCAGCAGTGAGACTGAGGGATTTCGAAGGAATGGCTACACCTTC.

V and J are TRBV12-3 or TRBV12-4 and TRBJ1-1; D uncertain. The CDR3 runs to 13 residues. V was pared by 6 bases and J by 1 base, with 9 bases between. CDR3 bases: TGTGCCAGCAGCCCCGCGGCGAACACTGAAGCTTTCTTT. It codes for CASSPAANTEAFF.

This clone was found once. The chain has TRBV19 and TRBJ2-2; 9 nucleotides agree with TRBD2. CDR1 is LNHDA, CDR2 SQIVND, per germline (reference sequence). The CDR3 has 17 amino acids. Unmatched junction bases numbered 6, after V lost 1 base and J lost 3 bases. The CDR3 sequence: CASSIVWREGDTGELFF. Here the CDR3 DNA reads TGTGCCAGTAGTATAGTGTGGCGGGAGGGCGACACCGGGGAGCTGTTTTTT.

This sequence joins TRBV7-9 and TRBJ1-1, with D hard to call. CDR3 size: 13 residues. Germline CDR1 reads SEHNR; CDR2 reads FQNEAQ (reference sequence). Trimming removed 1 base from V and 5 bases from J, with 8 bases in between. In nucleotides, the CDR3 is TGTGCCAGCAGCTTAGTCGTAGAGACTGAAGCTTTCTTT. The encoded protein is CASSLVVETEAFF.

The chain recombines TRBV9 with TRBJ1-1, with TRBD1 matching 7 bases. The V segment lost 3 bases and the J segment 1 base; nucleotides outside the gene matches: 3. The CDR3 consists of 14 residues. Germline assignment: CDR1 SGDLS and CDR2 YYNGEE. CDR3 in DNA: TGTGCCAGCAGCGCGGGACAGCAGAACACTGAAGCTTTCTTT. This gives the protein CASSAGQQNTEAFF.

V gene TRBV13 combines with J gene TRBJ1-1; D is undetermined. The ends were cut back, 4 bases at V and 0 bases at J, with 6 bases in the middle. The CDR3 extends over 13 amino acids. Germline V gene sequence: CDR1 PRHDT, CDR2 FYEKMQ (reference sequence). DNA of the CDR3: TGTGCCAGCAGCTACCTGATGAACACTGAAGCTTTCTTT. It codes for CASSYLMNTEAFF.

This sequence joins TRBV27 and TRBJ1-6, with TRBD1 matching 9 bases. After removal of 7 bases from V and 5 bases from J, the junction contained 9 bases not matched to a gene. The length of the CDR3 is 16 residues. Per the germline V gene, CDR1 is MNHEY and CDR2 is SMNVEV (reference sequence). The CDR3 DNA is TGTGCCAGCAACCTCTCAGACAGGGGGAATAATTCACCCCTCCACTTT. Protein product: CASNLSDRGNNSPLHF.

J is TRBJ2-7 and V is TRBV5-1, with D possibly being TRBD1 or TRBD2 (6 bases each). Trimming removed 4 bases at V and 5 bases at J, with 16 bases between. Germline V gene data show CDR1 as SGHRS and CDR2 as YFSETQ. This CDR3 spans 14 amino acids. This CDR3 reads CASSLTGGRDEQYF. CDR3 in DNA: TGCGCCAGCAGCCTTACTGGGGGGCGCGACGAGCAGTACTTC.

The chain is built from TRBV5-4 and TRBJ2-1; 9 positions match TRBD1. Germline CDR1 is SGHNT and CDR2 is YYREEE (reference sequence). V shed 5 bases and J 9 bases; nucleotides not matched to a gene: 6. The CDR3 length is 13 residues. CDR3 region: CASRPGQGLEQFF. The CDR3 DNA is TGTGCCAGCAGACCGGGACAGGGTCTTGAGCAGTTCTTC.

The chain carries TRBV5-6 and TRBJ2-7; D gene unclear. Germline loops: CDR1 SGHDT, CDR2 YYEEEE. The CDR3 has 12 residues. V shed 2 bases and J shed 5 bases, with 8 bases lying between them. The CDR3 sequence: CASSFYTNEQYF. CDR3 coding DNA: TGTGCCAGCAGCTTTTACACCAACGAGCAGTACTTC.

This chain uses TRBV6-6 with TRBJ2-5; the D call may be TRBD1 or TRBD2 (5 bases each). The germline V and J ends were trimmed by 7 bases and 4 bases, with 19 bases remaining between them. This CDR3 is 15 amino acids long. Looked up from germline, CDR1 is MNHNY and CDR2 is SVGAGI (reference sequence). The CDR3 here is CASTVRAGPPETQYF. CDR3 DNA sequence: TGTGCCAGCACCGTGCGGGCAGGGCCCCCAGAGACCCAGTACTTC.

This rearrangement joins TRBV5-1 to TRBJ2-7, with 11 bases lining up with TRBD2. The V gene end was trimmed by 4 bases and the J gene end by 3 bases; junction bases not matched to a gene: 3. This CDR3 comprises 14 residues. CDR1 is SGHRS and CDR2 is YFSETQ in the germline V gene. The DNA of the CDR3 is TGCGCCAGCAGCCAGGGGACTAGCGGCTACGAGCAGTACTTC. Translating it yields CASSQGTSGYEQYF.

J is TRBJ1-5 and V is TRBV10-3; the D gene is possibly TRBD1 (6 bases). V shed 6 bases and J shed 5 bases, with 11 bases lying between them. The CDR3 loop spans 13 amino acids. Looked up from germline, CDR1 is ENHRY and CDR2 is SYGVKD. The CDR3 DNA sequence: TGTGCCATCAGCGAACAGGGTCATCAGCCCCAGCATTTT. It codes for CAISEQGHQPQHF.

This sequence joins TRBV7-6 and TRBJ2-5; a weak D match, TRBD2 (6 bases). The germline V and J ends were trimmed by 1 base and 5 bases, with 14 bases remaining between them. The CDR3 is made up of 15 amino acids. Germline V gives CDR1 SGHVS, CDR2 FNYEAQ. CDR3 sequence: CASSLGSGAGETQYF. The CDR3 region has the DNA TGTGCCAGCAGCTTAGGATCCGGGGCGGGGGAGACCCAGTACTTC.

CDR3 residues: CATTRGGAGETQYF. The CDR3 DNA reads TGTGCCACCACCAGAGGGGGCGCAGGAGAGACCCAGTACTTC. This chain links TRBV19 with TRBJ2-5; the match to TRBD1 covers 7 bases. This CDR3 is built from 14 residues. CDR1 and CDR2 from the germline V gene are LNHDA and SQIVND (reference sequence). J lost 4 bases, V lost 10 bases, and 12 bases had no gene match.

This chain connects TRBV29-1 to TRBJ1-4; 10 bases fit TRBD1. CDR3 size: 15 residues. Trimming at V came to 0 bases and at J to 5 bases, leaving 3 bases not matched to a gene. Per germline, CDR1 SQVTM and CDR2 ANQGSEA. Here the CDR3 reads CSVEDLDRGNEKLFF. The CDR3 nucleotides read TGCAGCGTTGAAGATTTGGACAGGGGGAATGAAAAACTGTTTTTT.

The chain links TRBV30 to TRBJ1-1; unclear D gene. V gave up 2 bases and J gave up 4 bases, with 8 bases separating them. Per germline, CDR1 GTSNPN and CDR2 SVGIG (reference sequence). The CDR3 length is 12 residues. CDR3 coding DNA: TGTGCCTGGAGTAAGTTTGGCACTGAAGCTTTCTTT. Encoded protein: CAWSKFGTEAFF.

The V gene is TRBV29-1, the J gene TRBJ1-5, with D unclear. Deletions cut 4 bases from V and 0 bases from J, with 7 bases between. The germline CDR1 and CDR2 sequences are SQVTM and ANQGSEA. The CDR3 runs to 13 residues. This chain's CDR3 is CSVAHNSNQPQHF. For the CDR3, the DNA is TGCAGCGTTGCGCATAATAGCAATCAGCCCCAGCATTTT.

The CDR3: CASSYDRSYEQYF. CDR3 nucleotide sequence: TGTGCCAGCAGTTACGACCGATCCTACGAGCAGTACTTC. The J gene is TRBJ2-7, the V gene TRBV5-4; D is unclear. Germline CDR1 SGHNT, CDR2 YYREEE (reference sequence). Deletions cut 5 bases from V and 1 base from J, with 10 bases between. This CDR3 comprises 13 residues.

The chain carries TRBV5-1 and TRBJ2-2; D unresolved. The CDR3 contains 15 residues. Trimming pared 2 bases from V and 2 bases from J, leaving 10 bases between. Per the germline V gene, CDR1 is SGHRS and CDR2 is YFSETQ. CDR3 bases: TGCGCCAGCAGCTTCTCACAGCCCAACACCGGGGAGCTGTTTTTT. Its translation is CASSFSQPNTGELFF. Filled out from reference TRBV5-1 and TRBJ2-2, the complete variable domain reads KAGVTQTPRYLIKTRGQQVTLSCSPISGHRSVSWYQQTPGQGLQFLFEYFSETQRNKGNFPGRFSGRQFSNSRSEMNVSTLELGDSALYLCASSFSQPNTGELFFGEGSRLTVL.